This entry concerns a single T cell receptor beta chain. This clonotype occurred a few times. Its target antigen remains unknown. Qualities for individual bases were not recorded, and no much larger clone is one base off. From cysteine to phenylalanine, the CDR3 is 12 amino acids long. The retained sequence is limited to the CDR3, 36 bases, with the frame set at the first base. V gives up 4 bases and J gives up 5 bases, and the segment between their germline ends measures 9 bases. CDR1 and CDR2 (SQVTM, ANQGSEA) derive from the germline V gene. Instrument on record: Illumina HiSeq 1500. TCRdb reran the public reads through fastp at Q25 and MiXCR, keeping productive beta chains. Each entry is one CDR3 protein sequence, shown with its most common DNA and genes. The sample profile shows around 210,000 distinct CDR3 sequences; 5% to 8.5% of them were found once. Around 6.9% of the sample belongs to the ten largest clones.

This sample is drawn from a study of T cell repertoires in cytomegalovirus infection (dated by TCRdb to the late 2010s). In the study overall: Donor HLA type was relevant to the analysis, because carriage of CMV infection together with the matching HLA type was indicated by public TCR beta signatures.

The full study reports these points: Carriers of CMV infection plus the relevant HLA type were discriminated by the cumulative frequency of public TCR beta family members in the study cohort and in an independent approximately 340-donor cohort. The ex vivo response was dominated by HLA-C-restricted CMV-specific TCR beta clonotypes, which also provided the single most frequent clonotype in two of eight donors.

The TCR originated in a human donor in good health (CMV status not recorded). Some clones in this sample may be carry-over from other donors' samples. The specimen sequenced was PBMCs. The rearranged segments are TRBV29-1 and TRBJ2-1; TRBD1 could be the D gene, as 5 bases match. The bases are TGCAGCGTTGGCAGGGTGGACAATGAGCAGTTCTTC. It translates to CSVGRVDNEQFF.